These T cell receptor beta chains were read from a single sample in a study of Siglec-9 on CD8 T cells in melanoma. Repertoires were generated with immunoSEQ multiplex PCR, while TCRdb's copy carries only in-frame clones and drops some. The table includes approximately 35,000 clones, more than 65% detected once. Sequencing was done on a sample of Siglec-9- CD8+ T cells sorted from blood. The origin of the receptors is a human donor in good health. CDR3s include the opening cysteine and the closing phenylalanine or tryptophan. A D gene is named only where the DNA matches it firmly. Only part of the rows carry a size: once, few, many, or a class if the clone is expanded.

D: -; size: -; V: TRBV7-9; J: TRBJ2-7; CDR3: CASSLEGVYEQYF; DNA: TGTGCCAGCAGCTTAGAGGGGGTCTACGAGCAGTACTTC
D: -; size: few; V: TRBV6-1; J: TRBJ1-1; CDR3: CASRDWGMNTEAFF; DNA: TGTGCCAGCAGGGATTGGGGAATGAACACTGAAGCTTTCTTT
D: -; size: once; V: TRBV7-9; J: TRBJ2-7; CDR3: CASSLSSYEQYF; DNA: TGTGCCAGCAGTCTCAGCTCCTACGAGCAGTACTTC
D: TRBD2; size: -; V: TRBV18; J: TRBJ2-1; CDR3: CASSSGLAGTNNEQFF; DNA: TGTGCCAGCTCATCAGGACTAGCGGGGACAAACAATGAGCAGTTCTTC
D: -; size: -; V: TRBV2; J: TRBJ2-1; CDR3: CASRGSGSGEQFF; DNA: TGTGCCAGCAGAGGTTCGGGTAGCGGTGAGCAGTTCTTC
D: TRBD1; size: -; V: TRBV27; J: TRBJ2-3; CDR3: CASSDRQGLTDTQYF; DNA: TGTGCCAGCAGTGATCGACAGGGATTGACAGATACGCAGTATTTT
D: -; size: -; V: TRBV28; J: TRBJ2-1; CDR3: CASSFVGRGSLDEQFF; DNA: TGTGCCAGCAGCTTCGTCGGCAGGGGCTCCTTGGATGAGCAGTTCTTC
D: -; size: -; V: TRBV19; J: TRBJ1-2; CDR3: CATAAQGSGYGYTF; DNA: TGTGCCACCGCAGCACAGGGATCGGGGTATGGCTACACCTTC
D: TRBD2; size: -; V: TRBV14; J: TRBJ2-1; CDR3: CASSQGTLVAGGYNEQFF; DNA: TGTGCCAGCAGCCAAGGGACCCTGGTAGCGGGAGGATACAATGAGCAGTTCTTC
D: TRBD2; size: -; V: TRBV5-1; J: TRBJ2-7; CDR3: CASRPREVAETDYEQYF; DNA: TGCGCCAGCCGCCCCCGGGAGGTTGCGGAAACCGACTACGAGCAGTACTTC
D: -; size: -; V: TRBV19; J: TRBJ2-7; CDR3: CASSITGTEQYF; DNA: TGTGCCAGTAGCATAACAGGGACGGAGCAGTACTTC
D: TRBD2; size: -; V: TRBV19; J: TRBJ2-7; CDR3: CASSIFGGKDYEQYF; DNA: TGTGCCAGTAGTATTTTCGGGGGGAAAGACTACGAGCAGTACTTC
D: -; size: -; V: TRBV27; J: TRBJ2-5; CDR3: CASSSPAAGETQYF; DNA: TGTGCCAGCAGTTCCCCAGCCGCCGGGGAGACCCAGTACTTC
D: -; size: -; V: TRBV19; J: TRBJ1-2; CDR3: CASSIGSAYYGYTF; DNA: TGTGCCAGTAGTATAGGTAGCGCCTACTATGGCTACACCTTC
D: -; size: -; V: TRBV30; J: TRBJ1-1; CDR3: CAWSIGLGGTEAFF; DNA: TGTGCCTGGAGTATCGGACTTGGGGGCACTGAAGCTTTCTTT
D: -; size: -; V: TRBV27; J: TRBJ1-2; CDR3: CASSFGENYGYTF; DNA: TGTGCCAGCAGTTTCGGAGAAAACTATGGCTACACCTTC
D: -; size: -; V: TRBV25-1; J: TRBJ1-1; CDR3: CASSESWGLSSEAFF; DNA: TGTGCCAGCAGTGAATCTTGGGGGCTCTCCTCTGAAGCTTTCTTT
D: TRBD1; size: -; V: TRBV13; J: TRBJ1-2; CDR3: CASSFGRGNYGYTF; DNA: TGTGCCAGCAGCTTTGGCAGGGGGAACTATGGCTACACCTTC
D: -; size: -; V: TRBV28; J: TRBJ1-4; CDR3: CASSPQGGSGEKLFF; DNA: TGTGCCAGCAGTCCGCAGGGTGGTTCGGGTGAAAAACTGTTTTTT
D: TRBD2; size: -; V: TRBV13; J: TRBJ2-5; CDR3: CASSPGLAGVETQYF; DNA: TGTGCCAGCAGCCCGGGACTAGCGGGGGTTGAGACCCAGTACTTC
D: -; size: -; V: TRBV27; J: TRBJ2-1; CDR3: CASSLGSDEQFF; DNA: TGTGCCAGCAGTTTAGGGAGCGATGAGCAGTTCTTC
D: -; size: -; V: TRBV9; J: TRBJ1-4; CDR3: CASSVTGSVNEKLFF; DNA: TGTGCCAGCAGCGTTACAGGTTCAGTTAATGAAAAACTGTTTTTT
D: -; size: few; V: TRBV7-6; J: TRBJ2-1; CDR3: CASSPPGYNEQFF; DNA: TGTGCCAGCAGCCCACCGGGATACAATGAGCAGTTCTTC
D: -; size: -; V: TRBV19; J: TRBJ1-1; CDR3: CASSLTGNTEAFF; DNA: TGTGCCAGTAGCCTTACAGGGAACACTGAAGCTTTCTTT
D: -; size: -; V: TRBV5-1; J: TRBJ1-4; CDR3: CASSLTGRREKLFF; DNA: TGCGCCAGCAGCTTGACAGGAAGGCGCGAAAAACTGTTTTTT
D: -; size: -; V: TRBV7-8; J: TRBJ1-5; CDR3: CASSSNINSNQPQHF; DNA: TGTGCCAGCAGCTCCAACATAAATAGCAATCAGCCCCAGCATTTT
D: -; size: -; V: TRBV13; J: TRBJ2-7; CDR3: CASSLEVGAYEQYF; DNA: TGTGCCAGCAGCTTAGAAGTAGGCGCCTACGAGCAGTACTTC
D: TRBD2; size: -; V: TRBV27; J: TRBJ2-1; CDR3: CASTSGGPYNEQFF; DNA: TGTGCCAGCACTAGCGGGGGTCCCTACAATGAGCAGTTCTTC
D: -; size: -; V: TRBV21-1; J: TRBJ1-6; CDR3: CASSPPDRLSYNSPLHF; DNA: TGTGCCAGCAGCCCGCCGGACAGACTCTCCTATAATTCACCCCTCCACTTT
D: -; size: -; V: TRBV27; J: TRBJ2-7; CDR3: CASSLSSQGFNEQYF; DNA: TGTGCCAGCAGTTTATCATCGCAGGGCTTCAACGAGCAGTACTTC
D: -; size: -; V: TRBV13; J: TRBJ2-7; CDR3: CASSLGRGDYEQYF; DNA: TGTGCCAGCAGCTTAGGGCGGGGAGACTACGAGCAGTACTTC
D: TRBD1; size: -; V: TRBV11-2; J: TRBJ2-7; CDR3: CASSSGTGGGYEQYF; DNA: TGTGCCAGCAGCTCCGGGACAGGGGGCGGGTACGAGCAGTACTTC
D: -; size: -; V: TRBV27; J: TRBJ1-5; CDR3: CASSLDRNQPQHF; DNA: TGTGCCAGCAGTCTAGACAGAAATCAGCCCCAGCATTTT